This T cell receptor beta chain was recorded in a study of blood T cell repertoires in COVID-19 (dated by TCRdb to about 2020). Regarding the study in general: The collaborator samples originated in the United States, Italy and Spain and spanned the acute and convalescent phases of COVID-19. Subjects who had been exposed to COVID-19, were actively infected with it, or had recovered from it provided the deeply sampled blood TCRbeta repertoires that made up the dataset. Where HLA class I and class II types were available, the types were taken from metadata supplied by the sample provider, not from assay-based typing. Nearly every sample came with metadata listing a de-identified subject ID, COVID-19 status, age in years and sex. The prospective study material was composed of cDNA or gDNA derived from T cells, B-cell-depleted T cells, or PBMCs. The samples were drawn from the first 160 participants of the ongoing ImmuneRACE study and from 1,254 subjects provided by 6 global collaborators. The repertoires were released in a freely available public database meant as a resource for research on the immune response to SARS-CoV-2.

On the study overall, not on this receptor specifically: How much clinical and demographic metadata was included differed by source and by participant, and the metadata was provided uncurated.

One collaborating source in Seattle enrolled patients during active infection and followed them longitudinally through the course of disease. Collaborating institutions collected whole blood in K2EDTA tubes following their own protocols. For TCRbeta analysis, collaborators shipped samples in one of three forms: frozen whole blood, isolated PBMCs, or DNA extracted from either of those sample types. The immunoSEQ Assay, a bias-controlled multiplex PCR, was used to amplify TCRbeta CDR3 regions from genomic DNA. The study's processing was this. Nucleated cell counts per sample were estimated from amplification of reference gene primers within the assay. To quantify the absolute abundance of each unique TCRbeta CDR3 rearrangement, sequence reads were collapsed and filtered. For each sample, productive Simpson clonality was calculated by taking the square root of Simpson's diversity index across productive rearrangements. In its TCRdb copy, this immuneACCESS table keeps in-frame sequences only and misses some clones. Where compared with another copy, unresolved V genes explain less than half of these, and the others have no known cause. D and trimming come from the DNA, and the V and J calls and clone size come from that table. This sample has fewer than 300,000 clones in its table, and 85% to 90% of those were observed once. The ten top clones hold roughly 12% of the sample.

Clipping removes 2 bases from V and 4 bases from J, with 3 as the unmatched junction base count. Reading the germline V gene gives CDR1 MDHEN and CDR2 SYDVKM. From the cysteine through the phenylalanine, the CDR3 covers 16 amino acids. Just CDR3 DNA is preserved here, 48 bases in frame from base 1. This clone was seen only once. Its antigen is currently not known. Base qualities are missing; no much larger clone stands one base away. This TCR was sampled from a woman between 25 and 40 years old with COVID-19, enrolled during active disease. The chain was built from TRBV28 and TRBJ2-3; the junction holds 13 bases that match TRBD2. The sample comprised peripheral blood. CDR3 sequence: CASSLRLAGGPDTQYF. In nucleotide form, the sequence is TGTGCCAGCAGTTTACGACTAGCGGGGGGACCAGATACGCAGTATTTT.